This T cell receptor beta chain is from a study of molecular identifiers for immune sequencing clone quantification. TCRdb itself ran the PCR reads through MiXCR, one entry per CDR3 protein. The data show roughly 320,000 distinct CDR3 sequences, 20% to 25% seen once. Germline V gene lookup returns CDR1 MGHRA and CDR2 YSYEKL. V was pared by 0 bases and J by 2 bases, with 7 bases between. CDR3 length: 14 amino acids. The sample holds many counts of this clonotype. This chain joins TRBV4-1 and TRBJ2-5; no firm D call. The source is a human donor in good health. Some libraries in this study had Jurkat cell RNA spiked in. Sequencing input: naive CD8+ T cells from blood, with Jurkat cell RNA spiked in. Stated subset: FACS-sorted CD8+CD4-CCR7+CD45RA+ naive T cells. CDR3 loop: CASSQENEQETQYF. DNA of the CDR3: TGCGCCAGCAGCCAAGAAAATGAACAAGAGACCCAGTACTTC.